Below, one T cell receptor (beta chain) is given with its context. This sample was included in a study of T-cell reconstitution after alpha-beta-depleted transplantation in children. The library targeted TCRbeta and was prepared with unique molecular identifiers. TCRdb itself ran the PCR reads through MiXCR, one entry per CDR3 protein. This table holds around 680,000 distinct CDR3 sequences, approximately 16% found once. This CDR3 region has 14 residues. V shed 5 bases and J 6 bases; nucleotides not matched to a gene: 4. This receptor was obtained from a human donor who donated a stem cell graft to a child with acute myeloid leukemia. Source: PBMCs from the stem cell graft donor, taken from the stem cell graft. The rearrangement joins TRBV12-3 or TRBV12-4 to TRBJ2-1; 10 nucleotides agree with TRBD2. The DNA of the CDR3 is TGTGCCAGCAGTGATGGACTAGCGGCCAATGAGCAGTTCTTC. Translating it yields CASSDGLAANEQFF.